The following is a T cell receptor (beta chain) sequence with its context. Its antigen is undetermined. These data come from a study of cytomegalovirus exposure and HLA in healthy donors. Overall study results and limits: High specificity and sensitivity for cytomegalovirus status were reported for the classifier. Accurate predictions that matched the HLA-A and HLA-B alleles of most subjects were reportedly made from TCR beta sequences. As a later analysis showed, several of the most significant clusters appeared to be linked to common viral pathogens. When analyzed later, the rates of TCR association showed variation by HLA locus, with DRB1 the most and HLA-C the fewest.

The V gene's germline CDR1 is SNHLY and CDR2 FYNNEI. The CDR3 consists of 15 residues. The V segment lost 4 bases and the J segment 1 base; nucleotides outside the gene matches: 4. Primers: 60 Vbeta forward and 13 Jbeta reverse. Assay: immunoSEQ multiplex PCR; the TCRdb copy retains only in-frame clones and omits some. The repertoire holds 100,000 to 150,000 clones, with less than 80% as singletons. The V gene is TRBV2, the J gene TRBJ1-5; 7 nucleotides line up with TRBD1. Material for sequencing was PBMCs. The origin of this receptor is a man aged 35 to 55 in good health and CMV-seropositive. CDR3 residues: CASSVGGISNQPQHF. CDR3 bases: TGTGCCAGCAGTGTAGGGGGCATAAGCAATCAGCCCCAGCATTTT. The full variable domain, its missing parts supplied by reference TRBV2 and TRBJ1-5, is EPEVTQTPSHQVTQMGQEVILRCVPISNHLYFYWYRQILGQKVEFLVSFYNNEISEKSEIFDDQFSVERPDGSNFTLKIRSTKLEDSAMYFCASSVGGISNQPQHFGDGTRLSIL.